Presented here are 29 T cell receptor beta chains from one specimen sequenced in a study of type 1 and type 2 diabetes patients. PCR was run on genomic DNA. Multiplex PCR with 30 forward and 13 reverse primers amplified the TCR beta CDR3. MiXCR, applied by TCRdb to the multiplex PCR reads, yields one record per CDR3 protein. In the table there are more than 250,000 distinct CDR3 sequences, roughly 50% of which are singletons. The specimen sequenced was peripheral blood mononuclear cells (PBMCs). The origin of the receptors is a man aged 18 to 30 with type 2 diabetes.

Regarding this clonotype: This may stem from a read error, because a much larger clone lies one nucleotide away. The V and J genes are TRBV15 and TRBJ2-1; 11 nucleotides match TRBD1. The CDR3 is 14 residues long. CDR1 is LNHNV and CDR2 is YYDKDF in the germline V gene (reference sequence). The CDR3 bases are TGTTCCACCAGCCGTGGACAGGGGGCAGTTGAGCAGTTCTTC. Protein sequence: CSTSRGQGAVEQFF. Using reference TRBV15 and TRBJ2-1 for the parts outside the CDR3, the full variable domain is DAMVIQNPRYQVTQFGKPVTLSCSQTLNHNVMYWYQQKSSQAPKLLFHYYDKDFNNEADTPDNFQSRRPNTSFCFLDIRSPGLGDTAMYLCSTSRGQGAVEQFFGPGTRLTVL.

This clonotype came up a few times. Germline and junction disagree at one end, which may indicate a read error. The chain is built from TRBV27 and TRBJ1-1, with D uncertain. The germline V gene has CDR1 MNHEY and CDR2 SMNVEV (reference sequence). This CDR3 is 14 amino acids long. The chain's CDR3 is CASSLSVLNTEAFF. The CDR3 DNA reads TGTGCCAGCAGTCTATCCGTTTTGAACACTGAAGCTTTCTTT.

As concerns this clonotype: Likely a read error: the CDR3 ends without its conserved phenylalanine or tryptophan. The CDR3 reads CSAEERKGRDTEAFL. CDR3 coding DNA: TGCAGTGCCGAGGAGAGGAAAGGCAGGGACACTGAAGCTTTCCTT. The chain joins TRBV20-1 to TRBJ1-1, with a tentative D call TRBD1 (5 bases). The germline V gene has CDR1 DFQATT and CDR2 SNEGSKA (reference sequence). V was pared by 6 bases and J by 3 bases, with 20 bases between. This CDR3 contains 15 residues.

The chain employs TRBV2 and TRBJ2-3; D not resolved. Germline loops: CDR1 SNHLY, CDR2 FYNNEI. The CDR3 spans 12 residues. Trimming shortened V by 4 bases and J by 4 bases, and 6 bases separated the two germline ends. The CDR3 DNA follows: TGTGCCAGCAGTGTACGACCAGATACGCAGTATTTT. The encoded protein is CASSVRPDTQYF. Variable domain in full (rest from reference TRBV2 and TRBJ2-3): EPEVTQTPSHQVTQMGQEVILRCVPISNHLYFYWYRQILGQKVEFLVSFYNNEISEKSEIFDDQFSVERPDGSNFTLKIRSTKLEDSAMYFCASSVRPDTQYFGPGTRLTVL.

The rearrangement uses TRBV4-2 and TRBJ2-7; 8 bases match TRBD2. From germline, CDR1 is LGHNA and CDR2 YNFKEQ. This CDR3 comprises 14 residues. The junction had 5 bases not matched to a gene; V was cut back by 3 bases and J by 4 bases. The CDR3 spells CASSQGTSAYEQYF. CDR3 nucleotide sequence: TGTGCCAGCAGCCAGGGGACTAGTGCGTACGAGCAGTACTTC.

This clonotype showed up just a few times. This chain links TRBV7-3 with TRBJ2-7, with D tentatively TRBD1 (5 bases). This CDR3 is 13 amino acids long. CDR1 SGHTA and CDR2 FQGTGA come from the germline V gene. V lost 8 bases to trimming and J lost 4 bases, with 15 bases between them. The CDR3 DNA is TGTGCCAGCGCCCTGGGGCCGGATTACGAGCAGTACTTC. This sequence encodes CASALGPDYEQYF.

The chain links TRBV2 to TRBJ1-5; D is unresolved. CDR3 length: 14 residues. CDR1 is SNHLY and CDR2 is FYNNEI in the germline V gene. The V end lost 4 bases, the J end lost 0 bases, and 7 bases lay between the germline ends. The CDR3 loop is CASSAVYSNQPQHF. The CDR3 coding sequence is TGTGCCAGCAGTGCAGTATATAGCAATCAGCCCCAGCATTTT.

This chain links TRBV27 with TRBJ2-7; 7 bases agree with TRBD1. Trimming took 5 bases from V and 6 from J; bases not matched to a gene: 10. Germline CDR1 reads MNHEY; CDR2 reads SMNVEV (reference sequence). The CDR3 has 14 amino acids. CDR3 DNA sequence: TGTGCCAGCAGTGCCGGGACAGATTTTAGCGAGCAGTACTTC. It yields the protein CASSAGTDFSEQYF.

The gene calls are TRBV7-3 and TRBJ1-3; no reliable D call. Looked up from germline, CDR1 is SGHTA and CDR2 is FQGTGA. V was shortened by 1 base and J by 2 bases, with 9 bases between the two germline ends. The CDR3 sequence is 15 residues long. CDR3 protein: CASSLNWGTGNTIYF. The CDR3 DNA reads as TGTGCCAGCAGCTTAAATTGGGGAACTGGAAACACCATATATTTT.

There are a few counts of this clonotype. J is TRBJ1-1 and V is TRBV24-1, with D unclear. CDR3 size: 12 residues. Trimming took off 5 bases at V and 0 bases at J, with 3 bases between the two ends. The germline V gene has CDR1 KGHDR and CDR2 SFDVKD. CDR3 sequence reads: CATSGVNTEAFF. CDR3 sequence (DNA): TGTGCCACCAGTGGCGTGAACACTGAAGCTTTCTTT.

This chain uses TRBV7-2 with TRBJ1-2; D unclear. The CDR3 spans 14 residues. Trimming removed 1 base from V and 3 bases from J, with 9 bases in between. Germline CDR1 SGHTA, CDR2 FQGNSA. In nucleotides, the CDR3 is TGTGCCAGCAGCTTAGACTGGCGGGACTATGGCTACACCTTC. It encodes CASSLDWRDYGYTF.

J is TRBJ1-1 and V is TRBV9, with 7 bases fitting TRBD1. This CDR3 region has 15 residues. Germline V gives CDR1 SGDLS, CDR2 YYNGEE. V was pared by 3 bases and J by 1 base, with 6 bases of the junction left unmatched. DNA for the CDR3: TGTGCCAGCAGCGGGGACGAGGGGGCGAACACTGAAGCTTTCTTT. Its protein is CASSGDEGANTEAFF. Looking up the rest from reference TRBV9 and TRBJ1-1 gives the full variable domain: DSGVTQTPKHLITATGQRVTLRCSPRSGDLSVYWYQQSLDQGLQFLIQYYNGEERAKGNILERFSAQQFPDLHSELNLSSLELGDSALYFCASSGDEGANTEAFFGQGTRLTVV.

The chain joins TRBV28 to TRBJ1-2, with D unclear. Trimming shortened V by 6 bases and J by 4 bases, and 12 bases separated the two germline ends. There are 13 residues in the CDR3. The germline V gene encodes CDR1 MDHEN and CDR2 SYDVKM. In DNA form, the CDR3 reads TGTGCCAGCAGGCTAAGAGCAGCCTATGGCTACACCTTC. It yields the protein CASRLRAAYGYTF.

There are a few counts of this clonotype. In DNA form, the CDR3 reads TGCAGTGCTAGAGACCTCTCGGGAGGCCCCTACGAGCAGTACTTC. It codes for CSARDLSGGPYEQYF. The V and J genes are TRBV20-1 and TRBJ2-7; the match to TRBD2 covers 7 bases. Looked up from germline, CDR1 is DFQATT and CDR2 is SNEGSKA (reference sequence). The ends lost 0 bases at V and 2 bases at J; junction bases unmatched: 7. The CDR3 contains 15 residues.

This clonotype was detected only a few times. V is TRBV19 and J is TRBJ1-1; the D is unclear. The length of the CDR3 is 11 residues. V gave up 6 bases and J gave up 8 bases, with 10 bases separating them. Per germline, CDR1 LNHDA and CDR2 SQIVND (reference sequence). The CDR3 here is CASSWAAEAFF. CDR3 coding DNA: TGTGCCAGTAGCTGGGCAGCAGAAGCTTTCTTT. Using reference TRBV19 and TRBJ1-1 for the parts outside the CDR3, the full variable domain is DGGITQSPKYLFRKEGQNVTLSCEQNLNHDAMYWYRQDPGQGLRLIYYSQIVNDFQKGDIAEGYSVSREKKESFPLTVTSAQKNPTAFYLCASSWAAEAFFGQGTRLTVV.

The rearrangement joins TRBV4-1 to TRBJ2-7; weak D call: TRBD2 (6 bases). The germline CDR1 and CDR2 sequences are MGHRA and YSYEKL. Trimming removed 1 base from V and 3 bases from J, with 16 bases in between. CDR3 size: 16 residues. This CDR3 reads CASSQVLGRGIYEQYF. CDR3 nucleotide sequence: TGCGCCAGCAGCCAAGTTCTAGGCCGGGGGATCTACGAGCAGTACTTC.

This clonotype has only a few counts. The chain employs TRBV5-1 and TRBJ1-1; no reliable D call. The CDR3 is 14 residues long. Trimming stripped 0 bases from V and 0 bases from J, with 6 bases between. Germline loops: CDR1 SGHRS, CDR2 YFSETQ. CDR3 protein: CASSLEVMNTEAFF. In DNA form, the CDR3 reads TGCGCCAGCAGCTTGGAAGTCATGAACACTGAAGCTTTCTTT. Combining the CDR3 with reference TRBV5-1 and TRBJ1-1 gives the whole variable domain KAGVTQTPRYLIKTRGQQVTLSCSPISGHRSVSWYQQTPGQGLQFLFEYFSETQRNKGNFPGRFSGRQFSNSRSEMNVSTLELGDSALYLCASSLEVMNTEAFFGQGTRLTVV.

The V call is TRBV19, the J call TRBJ1-1; possibly TRBD1 for D (5 bases). The CDR3 is 11 amino acids. Germline V gene data show CDR1 as LNHDA and CDR2 as SQIVND (reference sequence). Trimming removed 6 bases from V and 5 bases from J, with 7 bases in between. The CDR3 is CASREGTEAFF. The CDR3 nucleotides read TGTGCCAGTAGGGAGGGGACTGAAGCTTTCTTT.

This clonotype has only one observation. V is TRBV6-5 and J is TRBJ1-1; 7 nucleotides agree with TRBD1. From germline, CDR1 is MNHEY and CDR2 SVGAGI. The CDR3 is 15 residues long. The trim removed 6 bases at V and 0 bases at J, leaving 7 bases unmatched. Written as DNA, the CDR3 is TGTGCCAGCAGCCAACCTGGGACAGTGAACACTGAAGCTTTCTTT. Protein: CASSQPGTVNTEAFF.

The chain recombines TRBV10-3 with TRBJ1-1; perhaps TRBD1 as D (5 bases). With 10 bases removed from V and 1 base from J, the gap between germline ends came to 13 bases. CDR3 length equals 13 residues. Looked up from germline, CDR1 is ENHRY and CDR2 is SYGVKD. The CDR3 bases are TGTGCCACAGAGGGACCGACGAACACTGAAGCTTTCTTT. This gives the protein CATEGPTNTEAFF.

In regard to this clonotype: One end of the junction fails to match germline, which may point to a read error. The chain carries TRBV11-2 and TRBJ2-2; D is undetermined. The CDR3 spans 16 residues. CDR1 is SGHAT and CDR2 is FQNNGV in the germline V gene. The CDR3 reads CASSQVPLSVDGELFF. Here the CDR3 DNA reads TGCGCCAGCAGCCAAGTGCCGTTGAGCGTGGACGGGGAGCTGTTTTTT.

V gene TRBV20-1 combines with J gene TRBJ1-6; no definite D call. Germline V gene data show CDR1 as DFQATT and CDR2 as SNEGSKA (reference sequence). CDR3 length: 13 amino acids. V was cut by 6 bases and J by 7 bases, with 13 bases left in between. DNA for the CDR3: TGCAGTGCCCCCCCCCCGGGAAATTCACCCCTCCACTTT. Its translation: CSAPPPGNSPLHF.

The chain carries TRBV27 and TRBJ1-5, with D hard to call. The CDR3 loop spans 14 amino acids. V shed 5 bases and J shed 1 base, with 9 bases lying between them. CDR1 and CDR2 (germline): MNHEY, SMNVEV (reference sequence). The CDR3 sequence is CASSPVVSNQPQHF. The CDR3 coding sequence is TGTGCCAGCAGTCCGGTAGTGAGCAATCAGCCCCAGCATTTT.

Points on this clonotype: Its ends do not fully match the called genes, so a read error is possible. The chain employs TRBV5-1 and TRBJ2-1; no firm D call. The germline V gene encodes CDR1 SGHRS and CDR2 YFSETQ. The CDR3 consists of 18 residues. In nucleotides, the CDR3 is TGCGCCAGCAGCCCCGGTATTGGGTGGGATAGTCCCTACAATAAGCAGTTCTTC. Its protein product is CASSPGIGWDSPYNKQFF. The full variable domain, in which reference TRBV5-1 and TRBJ2-1 provide the parts outside the CDR3, is KAGVTQTPRYLIKTRGQQVTLSCSPISGHRSVSWYQQTPGQGLQFLFEYFSETQRNKGNFPGRFSGRQFSNSRSEMNVSTLELGDSALYLCASSPGIGWDSPYNKQFFGPGTRLTVL.

This chain uses TRBV25-1 with TRBJ2-1; D might be TRBD1 (6 bases). CDR3 size: 14 residues. Between the trimmed V and J ends, which lost 6 bases and 2 bases, there was a span of 11 bases. Germline CDR1 and CDR2: MGHDK and SYGVNS. The CDR3 DNA reads as TGTGCCAGCAGACTAACAGGGCCCTACAATGAGCAGTTCTTC. Translation gives CASRLTGPYNEQFF. Looking up the rest from reference TRBV25-1 and TRBJ2-1 gives the full variable domain: EADIYQTPRYLVIGTGKKITLECSQTMGHDKMYWYQQDPGMELHLIHYSYGVNSTEKGDLSSESTVSRIRTEHFPLTLESARPSHTSQYLCASRLTGPYNEQFFGPGTRLTVL.

The V and J genes are TRBV20-1 and TRBJ2-3; D gene ambiguous. This CDR3 has 15 amino acids. V was shortened by 6 bases and J by 0 bases, with 16 bases between the two germline ends. CDR1 and CDR2 from the germline V gene are DFQATT and SNEGSKA (reference sequence). CDR3 in amino acids: CSAPRNSRSTDTQYF. The CDR3 coding sequence is TGCAGTGCCCCGCGTAACTCTAGGAGCACAGATACGCAGTATTTT.

V gene TRBV7-8 combines with J gene TRBJ1-1; D remains ambiguous. The CDR3 has 15 amino acids. Trimming removed 0 bases from V and 2 bases from J, with 10 bases in between. Germline V lookup: CDR1 SGHVS, CDR2 FQNEAQ. CDR3 sequence (DNA): TGTGCCAGCAGCTTAGCATTACGGTTTAACACTGAAGCTTTCTTT. The encoded protein is CASSLALRFNTEAFF.

V gene TRBV20-1 combines with J gene TRBJ2-3; D may match TRBD1 or TRBD2 (5 bases each). CDR1 DFQATT and CDR2 SNEGSKA come from the germline V gene (reference sequence). CDR3 size: 15 residues. V was clipped by 4 bases and J by 4 bases, with 18 bases between them. The CDR3 loop is CSATRGGGVADTQYF. The CDR3, as DNA: TGCAGTGCTACCCGAGGTGGGGGAGTCGCAGATACGCAGTATTTT.

This clonotype was recorded once. An end of the junction does not agree with germline; a read error may underlie this. V and J are TRBV7-2 and TRBJ1-2; D perhaps matches TRBD1 (5 bases). CDR3 length: 15 amino acids. Germline-derived CDR1 and CDR2 are SGHTA and FQGNSA. The CDR3: CASSQASQPGPHYTF. CDR3 coding DNA: TGCGCCAGCAGCCAAGCCTCGCAACCGGGACCTCACTACACCTTC.